These T cell receptor beta chains were read from a single sample in a study of Graves' ophthalmopathy and Graves' hyperthyroidism. From the multiplex PCR reads, TCRdb called clonotypes with MiXCR, one entry per CDR3 protein. This sample has 350,000 to 400,000 distinct CDR3 sequences, with about 17% found just once. The sequenced sample consisted of peripheral blood. The receptors here all came from a woman aged 18 to 35 with Graves' ophthalmopathy. Both conserved end residues are part of each CDR3. D genes are given only for firm matches. Size is omitted from some rows. Given values are once, few, many or a class for expanded clones.

v_gene: TRBV7-9
d_gene: -
len: 14
abundance: many
j_gene: TRBJ2-7
CDR3aa: CASSPQLRSYEQYF
CDR3nt: TGTGCCAGCAGCCCCCAGTTACGCTCCTACGAGCAGTACTTC

v_gene: TRBV11-2
d_gene: -
len: 13
abundance: many
j_gene: TRBJ1-6
CDR3aa: CASSSRQNSPLHF
CDR3nt: TGTGCCAGCAGCTCTAGACAGAATTCACCCCTCCACTTT

v_gene: TRBV25-1
d_gene: -
len: 14
abundance: many
j_gene: TRBJ1-1
CDR3aa: CASSEQPGFTEAFF
CDR3nt: TGTGCCAGCAGTGAACAGCCAGGTTTCACTGAAGCTTTCTTT

v_gene: TRBV6-2/TRBV6-3
d_gene: -
len: 16
abundance: many
j_gene: TRBJ2-7
CDR3aa: CASSYSRGFIDYEQYF
CDR3nt: TGTGCCAGCAGTTACTCACGGGGTTTCATCGACTACGAGCAGTACTTC

v_gene: TRBV29-1
d_gene: -
len: 11
abundance: -
j_gene: TRBJ1-2
CDR3aa: CSVAGNYGYTF
CDR3nt: TGCAGCGTTGCTGGTAACTATGGCTACACCTTC

v_gene: TRBV2
d_gene: TRBD1
len: 14
abundance: many
j_gene: TRBJ2-7
CDR3aa: CASSYGQGAYEQYF
CDR3nt: TGTGCCAGCAGCTACGGACAGGGTGCCTACGAGCAGTACTTC

v_gene: TRBV25-1
d_gene: -
len: 13
abundance: many
j_gene: TRBJ1-2
CDR3aa: CASMGTALYGYTF
CDR3nt: TGTGCCAGCATGGGGACCGCTCTCTATGGCTACACCTTC

v_gene: TRBV12-5
d_gene: -
len: 14
abundance: many
j_gene: TRBJ1-1
CDR3aa: CASGGPGGYTEAFF
CDR3nt: TGTGCTAGTGGGGGTCCTGGCGGCTACACTGAAGCTTTCTTT

v_gene: TRBV6-1
d_gene: TRBD1
len: 16
abundance: many
j_gene: TRBJ1-5
CDR3aa: CASSPDDRGLDQPQHF
CDR3nt: TGTGCCAGCAGCCCTGACGACAGGGGGCTAGATCAGCCCCAGCATTTT

v_gene: TRBV12-3/TRBV12-4
d_gene: TRBD1
len: 18
abundance: many
j_gene: TRBJ1-2
CDR3aa: CASSRGLTEGGANYGYTF
CDR3nt: TGTGCCAGCAGTAGGGGGCTGACCGAAGGGGGAGCTAACTATGGCTACACCTTC

v_gene: TRBV12-3/TRBV12-4
d_gene: TRBD2
len: 15
abundance: many
j_gene: TRBJ2-3
CDR3aa: CASSPWGGTADTQYF
CDR3nt: TGTGCCAGCAGTCCATGGGGGGGAACTGCAGATACGCAGTATTTT

v_gene: TRBV12-3/TRBV12-4
d_gene: -
len: 13
abundance: few
j_gene: TRBJ1-1
CDR3aa: CASARDPVSEAFF
CDR3nt: TGTGCCAGCGCTCGGGACCCTGTATCTGAAGCTTTCTTT

v_gene: TRBV29-1
d_gene: TRBD2
len: 18
abundance: many
j_gene: TRBJ2-7
CDR3aa: CSVQSHLGTSGQYREQYF
CDR3nt: TGCAGCGTTCAATCCCACCTTGGGACTAGCGGTCAATACAGGGAGCAGTACTTC

v_gene: TRBV28
d_gene: -
len: 13
abundance: many
j_gene: TRBJ2-7
CDR3aa: CATSRARPYEQYF
CDR3nt: TGTGCCACCTCGAGGGCCCGCCCCTACGAGCAGTACTTC

v_gene: TRBV6-1
d_gene: -
len: 15
abundance: -
j_gene: TRBJ2-1
CDR3aa: CASRTLGTSYNEQFF
CDR3nt: -

v_gene: TRBV7-2
d_gene: -
len: 13
abundance: many
j_gene: TRBJ2-2
CDR3aa: CASSLETAGELFF
CDR3nt: TGTGCCAGCAGCTTAGAGACGGCCGGGGAGCTGTTTTTT

v_gene: TRBV12-3/TRBV12-4
d_gene: TRBD2
len: 15
abundance: many
j_gene: TRBJ2-7
CDR3aa: CASSLVLADSYEQYF
CDR3nt: TGTGCCAGCAGTTTGGTTCTAGCGGACTCCTACGAGCAGTACTTC

v_gene: TRBV3-1
d_gene: -
len: 12
abundance: many
j_gene: TRBJ1-6
CDR3aa: CASSQSGSPLHF
CDR3nt: TGTGCCAGCAGCCAATCAGGTTCACCCCTCCACTTT

v_gene: TRBV28
d_gene: TRBD1
len: 20
abundance: many
j_gene: TRBJ1-5
CDR3aa: CASGPSYRDRGFYSNQPQHF
CDR3nt: TGTGCCAGCGGACCATCTTACCGGGACAGGGGCTTTTATAGCAATCAGCCCCAGCATTTT

v_gene: TRBV12-3/TRBV12-4
d_gene: -
len: 13
abundance: -
j_gene: TRBJ2-7
CDR3aa: CASSLNRADEQYF
CDR3nt: TGTGCCAGCAGCCTCAACAGGGCGGACGAGCAGTACTTC

v_gene: TRBV18
d_gene: TRBD1
len: 14
abundance: -
j_gene: TRBJ1-2
CDR3aa: CASSPGQGADGYTF
CDR3nt: TGTGCCAGCTCACCGGGACAGGGTGCCGATGGCTACACCTTC

v_gene: TRBV10-3
d_gene: -
len: 12
abundance: many
j_gene: TRBJ1-5
CDR3aa: CAIGRADQPQHF
CDR3nt: TGTGCCATCGGCCGGGCGGATCAGCCCCAGCATTTT

v_gene: TRBV29-1
d_gene: -
len: 14
abundance: many
j_gene: TRBJ2-2
CDR3aa: CSVEDARAPGELFF
CDR3nt: TGCAGCGTTGAAGATGCCAGGGCCCCCGGGGAGCTGTTTTTT

v_gene: TRBV6-2/TRBV6-3
d_gene: TRBD2
len: 14
abundance: many
j_gene: TRBJ2-2
CDR3aa: CASSGLAVTGELFF
CDR3nt: TGTGCCAGCTCGGGACTAGCGGTGACCGGGGAGCTGTTTTTT

v_gene: TRBV28
d_gene: -
len: 12
abundance: many
j_gene: TRBJ1-1
CDR3aa: CASWGLGLEAFF
CDR3nt: TGTGCCAGCTGGGGGCTGGGACTTGAAGCTTTCTTT

v_gene: TRBV6-2/TRBV6-3
d_gene: -
len: 16
abundance: many
j_gene: TRBJ2-6
CDR3aa: CASMRGLNSGANVLTF
CDR3nt: TGTGCCAGCATGAGGGGTTTGAACTCTGGGGCCAACGTCCTGACTTTC

v_gene: TRBV2
d_gene: -
len: 15
abundance: -
j_gene: TRBJ1-2
CDR3aa: CASSEALPLGRGYTF
CDR3nt: TGTGCCAGCAGTGAAGCGCTCCCACTTGGTCGAGGCTACACCTTC

v_gene: TRBV3-1
d_gene: TRBD2
len: 15
abundance: many
j_gene: TRBJ2-7
CDR3aa: CASSQGLALNREQYF
CDR3nt: TGTGCCAGCAGCCAAGGACTAGCGTTGAATCGCGAGCAGTACTTC

v_gene: TRBV29-1
d_gene: -
len: 13
abundance: many
j_gene: TRBJ2-5
CDR3aa: CSGGRGAAETQYF
CDR3nt: TGCAGCGGGGGCAGGGGGGCGGCGGAGACCCAGTACTTC